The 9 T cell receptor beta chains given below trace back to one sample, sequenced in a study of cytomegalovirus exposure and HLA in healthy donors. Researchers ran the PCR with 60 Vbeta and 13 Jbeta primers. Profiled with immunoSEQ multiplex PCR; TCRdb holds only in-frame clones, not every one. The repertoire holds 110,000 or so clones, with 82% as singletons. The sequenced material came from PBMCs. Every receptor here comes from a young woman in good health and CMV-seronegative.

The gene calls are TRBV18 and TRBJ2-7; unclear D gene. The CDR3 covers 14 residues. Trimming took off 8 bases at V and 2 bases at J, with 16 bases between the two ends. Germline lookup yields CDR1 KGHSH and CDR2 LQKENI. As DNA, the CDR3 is TGTGCCAGCCGCAGCGCACCTACCGCCTACGAGCAGTACTTC. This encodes CASRSAPTAYEQYF.

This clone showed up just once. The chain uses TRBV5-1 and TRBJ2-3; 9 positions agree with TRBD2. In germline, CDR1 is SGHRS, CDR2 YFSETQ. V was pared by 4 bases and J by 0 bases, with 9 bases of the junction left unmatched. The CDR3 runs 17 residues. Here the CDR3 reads CASSVPIAGASTDTQYF. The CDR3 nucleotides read TGCGCCAGCAGCGTCCCGATAGCGGGGGCAAGCACAGATACGCAGTATTTT.

The CDR3 DNA sequence: TGTGCCTGGAGCGCCGCTACAGGGGGGACAGATACGCAGTATTTT. It codes for CAWSAATGGTDTQYF. V gene TRBV30 combines with J gene TRBJ2-3; 8 nucleotides agree with TRBD1. This CDR3 is built from 15 residues. After removal of 3 bases from V and 3 bases from J, the junction contained 8 bases not matched to a gene. Per germline, CDR1 GTSNPN and CDR2 SVGIG (reference sequence). Complete variable domain (other parts from reference TRBV30 and TRBJ2-3): SQTIHQWPATLVQPVGSPLSLECTVEGTSNPNLYWYRQAAGRGLQLLFYSVGIGQISSEVPQNLSASRPQDRQFILSSKKLLLSDSGFYLCAWSAATGGTDTQYFGPGTRLTVL.

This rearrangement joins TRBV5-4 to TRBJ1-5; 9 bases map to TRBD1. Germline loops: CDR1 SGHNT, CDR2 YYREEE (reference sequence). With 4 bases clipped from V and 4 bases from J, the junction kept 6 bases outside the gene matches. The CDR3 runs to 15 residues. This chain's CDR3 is CASSEDRGGNQPQHF. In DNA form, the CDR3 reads TGTGCCAGCAGCGAGGACAGGGGCGGGAATCAGCCCCAGCATTTT.

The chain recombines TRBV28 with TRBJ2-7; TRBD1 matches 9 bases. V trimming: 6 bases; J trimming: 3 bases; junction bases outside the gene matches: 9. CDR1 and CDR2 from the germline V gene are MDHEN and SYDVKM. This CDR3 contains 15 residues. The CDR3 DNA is TGTGCCAGCAGCACTCCGGGACAGGGTTTCTACGAGCAGTACTTC. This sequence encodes CASSTPGQGFYEQYF.

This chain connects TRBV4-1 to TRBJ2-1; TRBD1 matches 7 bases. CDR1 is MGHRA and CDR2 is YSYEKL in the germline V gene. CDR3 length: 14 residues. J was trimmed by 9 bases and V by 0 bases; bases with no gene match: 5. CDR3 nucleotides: TGCGCCAGCAGCCAAGATGAGGGGGCGGGTGAGCAGTTCTTC. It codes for CASSQDEGAGEQFF.

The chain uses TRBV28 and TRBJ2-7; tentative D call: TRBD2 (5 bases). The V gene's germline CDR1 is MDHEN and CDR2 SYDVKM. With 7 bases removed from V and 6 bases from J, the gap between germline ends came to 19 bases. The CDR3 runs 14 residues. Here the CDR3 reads CASKYREFSTEQYF. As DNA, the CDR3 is TGTGCCAGCAAATACCGGGAATTCTCTACCGAGCAGTACTTC.

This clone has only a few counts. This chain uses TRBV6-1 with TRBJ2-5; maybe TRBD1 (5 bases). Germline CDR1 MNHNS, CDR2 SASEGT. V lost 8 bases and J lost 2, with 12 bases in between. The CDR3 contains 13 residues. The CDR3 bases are TGTGCCAGCGCATTTCAGGGTCAAGAGACCCAGTACTTC. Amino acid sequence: CASAFQGQETQYF.

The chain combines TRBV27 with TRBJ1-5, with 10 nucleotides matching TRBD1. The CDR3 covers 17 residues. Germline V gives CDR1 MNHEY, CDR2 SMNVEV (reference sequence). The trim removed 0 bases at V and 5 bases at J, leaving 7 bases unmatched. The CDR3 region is CASSLSVRDRGYQPQHF. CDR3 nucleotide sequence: TGTGCCAGCAGTTTATCAGTTCGGGACAGGGGTTATCAGCCCCAGCATTTT.